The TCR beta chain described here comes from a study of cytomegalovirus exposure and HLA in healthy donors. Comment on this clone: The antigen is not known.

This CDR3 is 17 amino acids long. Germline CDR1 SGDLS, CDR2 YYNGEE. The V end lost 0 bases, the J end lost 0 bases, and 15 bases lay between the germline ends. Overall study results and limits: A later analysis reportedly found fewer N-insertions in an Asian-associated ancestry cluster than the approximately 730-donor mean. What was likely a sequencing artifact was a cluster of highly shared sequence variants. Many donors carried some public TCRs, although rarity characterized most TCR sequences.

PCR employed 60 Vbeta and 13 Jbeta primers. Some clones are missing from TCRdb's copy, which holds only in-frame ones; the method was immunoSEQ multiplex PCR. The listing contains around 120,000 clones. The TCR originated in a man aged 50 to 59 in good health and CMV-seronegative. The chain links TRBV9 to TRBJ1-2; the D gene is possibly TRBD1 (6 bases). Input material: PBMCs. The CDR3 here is CASSVEPGHRANYGYTF. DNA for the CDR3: TGTGCCAGCAGCGTAGAACCGGGACACCGAGCTAACTATGGCTACACCTTC. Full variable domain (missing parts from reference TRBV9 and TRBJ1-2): DSGVTQTPKHLITATGQRVTLRCSPRSGDLSVYWYQQSLDQGLQFLIQYYNGEERAKGNILERFSAQQFPDLHSELNLSSLELGDSALYFCASSVEPGHRANYGYTFGSGTRLTVV.